The present entry profiles one TCR beta chain with its context. Its antigen is unidentified. The data stem from a study of chemoradiotherapy in HPV16-positive cancers. Overall study context: A couple of HPV16-positive patients' cells yielded candidate HPV-specific clones and common motifs.

Samples were taken several times over chemoradiotherapy. The germline V gene encodes CDR1 SGHRS and CDR2 YFSETQ. The CDR3 extends over 14 amino acids. The V end lost 0 bases, the J end lost 4 bases, and 8 bases lay between the germline ends. Study results and limitations: The functional HPV-specific definition rests on just two HPV16-positive patients. Candidate HPV-specific clones and E7-related TCR motifs grew in tumor during treatment.

The protocol was immunoSEQ multiplex PCR, while the TCRdb copy is restricted to in-frame clones and leaves out a portion. The sample has roughly 34,000 clones, roughly 78% seen once. This receptor was identified in a human donor with HPV-associated anogenital cancer. This material consisted of blood, taken from a patient who underwent chemoradiotherapy. The chain combines TRBV5-1 with TRBJ2-1; the D gene is possibly TRBD2 (6 bases). CDR3 DNA sequence: TGCGCCAGCAGCTTGGGCGGGGATTACAATGAGCAGTTCTTC. As protein: CASSLGGDYNEQFF.